Each of the 32 T cell receptor beta chains below was sequenced from the same sample in a study of T cells in Graves' hyperthyroidism and ophthalmopathy. The investigators amplified TCR beta CDR3 regions from RNA transcripts. The HTBI primer set was used in a first-round RT-PCR of the TCR CDR3. MiXCR, applied by TCRdb to the multiplex PCR reads, yields one record per CDR3 protein. The repertoire consists of fewer than 650,000 distinct CDR3 sequences, with 40% to 50% occurring once and the leading ten covering about two fifths. The sample was peripheral blood or thyroid tissue (not recorded which). The source is an adult woman with Graves' disease, either hyperthyroidism or ophthalmopathy (not recorded which).

The rearrangement uses TRBV15 and TRBJ1-1; tentatively, D is TRBD1 (6 bases). The V end lost 3 bases, the J end lost 2 bases, and 13 bases lay between the germline ends. The CDR3 covers 15 residues. Germline V lookup: CDR1 LNHNV, CDR2 YYDKDF (reference sequence). The CDR3 nucleotides read TGTGCCACCAGCAGGGGGGGTGGGGGCAACACTGAAGCTTTCTTT. Translation: CATSRGGGGNTEAFF.

The table lists this clonotype with a count of one. The chain links TRBV4-1 to TRBJ1-2; D ambiguous. The CDR3 runs 13 residues. V dropped 0 bases and J dropped 8 bases, with 10 bases sitting between them. The V gene's germline CDR1 is MGHRA and CDR2 YSYEKL. The CDR3 nucleotides read TGCGCCAGCAGCCAAGAGGTAGGGCGCGGCTACACCTTC. Translating it yields CASSQEVGRGYTF.

The chain recombines TRBV20-1 with TRBJ2-3; no definite D call. V was pared by 5 bases and J by 7 bases, with 22 bases between. The length of the CDR3 is 15 residues. The germline V gene has CDR1 DFQATT and CDR2 SNEGSKA (reference sequence). CDR3 in amino acids: CSAENSVSGQNTQYF. In nucleotides, the CDR3 is TGCAGTGCTGAGAATTCAGTCAGTGGTCAGAATACGCAGTATTTT.

Only one count was recorded for this clonotype. Its ends do not fully match the called genes, so a read error is possible. The chain combines TRBV28 with TRBJ2-7; possibly TRBD1 for D (6 bases). The CDR3 runs to 12 residues. CDR1 and CDR2 from the germline V gene are MDHEN and SYDVKM. CDR3 amino acids: CASSSVGQGYFF. Here the CDR3 DNA reads TGTGCCAGCAGTTCCGTTGGGCAGGGGTACTTCTTC.

This clonotype was detected only a few times. The rearrangement joins TRBV4-3 to TRBJ1-5, with no clear D. Germline assignment: CDR1 LGHNA and CDR2 YSLEER. CDR3 length: 15 amino acids. V was cut by 0 bases and J by 1 base, with 7 bases left in between. The CDR3 DNA follows: TGCGCCAGCAGCCAAGATCACGGAAGCAATCAGCCCCAGCATTTT. Its translation is CASSQDHGSNQPQHF.

This chain connects TRBV20-1 to TRBJ1-2; D ambiguous. V was trimmed by 3 bases and J by 5 bases, leaving 16 bases between them. The CDR3 consists of 14 residues. Germline V lookup: CDR1 DFQATT, CDR2 SNEGSKA (reference sequence). The CDR3 spells CSASPSRRGYGYTF. CDR3 coding DNA: TGCAGTGCTAGCCCTTCCAGGAGAGGGTATGGCTACACCTTC.

This chain joins TRBV7-4 and TRBJ1-2; D is uncertain. Germline V gene data show CDR1 as SGHVT and CDR2 as SQSDAQ. This CDR3 region has 14 residues. V gave up 1 base and J gave up 7 bases, with 13 bases separating them. The CDR3: CASSLGSGSLGYTF. The CDR3 DNA follows: TGTGCCAGCAGCTTAGGGTCGGGGTCCCTTGGCTACACCTTC.

The chain carries TRBV10-1 and TRBJ1-3; the D gene is possibly TRBD1 (5 bases). V shed 11 bases and J shed 0 bases, with 17 bases lying between them. Germline V gene lookup returns CDR1 WNHNN and CDR2 SYGVQD (reference sequence). CDR3 size: 15 residues. The CDR3 sequence is CAPGVLAFSGNTIYF. The CDR3 DNA reads TGCGCCCCGGGGGTCCTAGCCTTCTCTGGAAACACCATATATTTT.

The V call is TRBV7-9, the J call TRBJ2-6; no definite D call. This CDR3 comprises 17 residues. V was trimmed by 4 bases and J by 0 bases, leaving 13 bases between them. Germline CDR1 reads SEHNR; CDR2 reads FQNEAQ (reference sequence). This CDR3 is CASSSTGRLSGANVLTF. CDR3 DNA: TGTGCCAGCAGCTCCACCGGTCGGCTCTCTGGGGCCAACGTCCTGACTTTC.

The chain links TRBV19 to TRBJ2-7; 10 bases align to TRBD1. The CDR3 runs 14 residues. The J segment lost 10 bases and the V segment lost 4 bases, leaving 10 bases of the junction unmatched. From germline, CDR1 is LNHDA and CDR2 SQIVND (reference sequence). The CDR3 sequence is CASSRQGAHQPQYF. The CDR3 nucleotides read TGTGCCAGTAGTAGACAGGGGGCCCATCAGCCCCAGTACTTC.

V gene TRBV28 combines with J gene TRBJ1-1; D call uncertain. CDR1 and CDR2 from the germline V gene are MDHEN and SYDVKM. The CDR3 is 13 residues long. The V and J ends lost 6 bases and 3 bases respectively, with 11 bases between them. The CDR3 loop is CASSKMGYTEAFF. CDR3 in DNA: TGTGCCAGCAGCAAAATGGGGTACACTGAAGCTTTCTTT.

This clonotype was recorded at least ten times. V and J are TRBV7-2 and TRBJ1-6, with TRBD1 as a possible D gene (6 bases). Trimming stripped 1 base from V and 6 bases from J, with 16 bases between. The germline CDR1 and CDR2 sequences are SGHTA and FQGNSA. This CDR3 contains 17 residues. CDR3 nucleotides: TGTGCCAGCAGCTTAGTGGACAGCATCGCCCTTAATTCACCCCTCCACTTT. Translating gives CASSLVDSIALNSPLHF.

The chain has TRBV7-9 and TRBJ2-7, with D possibly being TRBD1 or TRBD2 (5 bases each). Germline lookup yields CDR1 SEHNR and CDR2 FQNEAQ (reference sequence). Trimming pared 6 bases from V and 5 bases from J, leaving 17 bases between. The CDR3 covers 14 residues. CDR3 residues: CASSSSGAGHEQYF. CDR3 nucleotide sequence: TGTGCCAGCAGTTCGTCCGGGGCTGGGCACGAGCAGTACTTC.

This chain joins TRBV29-1 and TRBJ2-5; TRBD1 is a possible D gene (7 bases). V gave up 0 bases and J gave up 5 bases, with 16 bases separating them. CDR3 length: 15 amino acids. Germline V gives CDR1 SQVTM, CDR2 ANQGSEA. The CDR3 spells CSVEDLRGAGETQYF. Written as DNA, the CDR3 is TGCAGCGTTGAAGACCTCAGGGGGGCGGGGGAGACCCAGTACTTC.

The CDR3 spells CASSKVPGQGYGYTF. Written as DNA, the CDR3 is TGTGCCAGCAGCAAGGTCCCGGGACAGGGTTATGGCTACACCTTC. The chain is built from TRBV3-1 and TRBJ1-2; 9 nucleotides match TRBD1. This CDR3 has 15 residues. CDR1 and CDR2 from the germline V gene are LGHDT and YNNKEL (reference sequence). Trimming at V came to 5 bases and at J to 5 bases, leaving 9 bases not matched to a gene.

This clonotype was observed many times. The CDR3 DNA is TGTGCCAGCAGCGTAACGGATTTCGGCACTGAAGCTTTCTTT. Its protein is CASSVTDFGTEAFF. The rearrangement links TRBV9 to TRBJ1-1; D gene unclear. V shed 1 base and J shed 4 bases, with 11 bases lying between them. The CDR3 consists of 14 residues. Germline V gene sequence: CDR1 SGDLS, CDR2 YYNGEE. Filled out from reference TRBV9 and TRBJ1-1, the complete variable domain reads DSGVTQTPKHLITATGQRVTLRCSPRSGDLSVYWYQQSLDQGLQFLIQYYNGEERAKGNILERFSAQQFPDLHSELNLSSLELGDSALYFCASSVTDFGTEAFFGQGTRLTVV.

The J gene is TRBJ2-3, the V gene TRBV10-1; 7 bases are shared with TRBD1. The CDR3 consists of 14 residues. Losses at the gene ends were 0 bases for V and 6 bases for J; bases not matched to a gene: 3. The germline CDR1 and CDR2 sequences are WNHNN and SYGVQD (reference sequence). This CDR3 reads CASSESARGDTQYF. The DNA for the CDR3 is TGCGCCAGCAGTGAGTCCGCCAGGGGGGATACGCAGTATTTT.

This clonotype was recorded at least ten times. This chain joins TRBV7-8 and TRBJ1-4; 9 bases are shared with TRBD1. V shed 2 bases and J 6 bases; nucleotides not matched to a gene: 10. This CDR3 region has 17 residues. Germline V lookup: CDR1 SGHVS, CDR2 FQNEAQ. CDR3 sequence reads: CASSLKRTGQGYEKLFF. For the CDR3, the DNA is TGTGCCAGCAGCTTAAAGAGGACGGGACAGGGTTATGAAAAACTGTTTTTT.

V and J are TRBV10-1 and TRBJ1-4; D gene unclear. In germline, CDR1 is WNHNN, CDR2 SYGVQD (reference sequence). The CDR3 totals 14 residues. V lost 6 bases and J lost 7, with 15 bases in between. CDR3 amino acids: CASRDGAYSEKLFF. The DNA for the CDR3 is TGCGCCAGCAGGGACGGTGCTTACAGTGAAAAACTGTTTTTT.

This clonotype was seen only once. The chain is built from TRBV5-4 and TRBJ1-2, with 8 bases fitting TRBD1. This CDR3 contains 16 residues. V lost 1 base to trimming and J lost 4 bases; unmatched junction nucleotides: 9. CDR1 and CDR2 (germline): SGHNT, YYREEE (reference sequence). The chain's CDR3 is CASSLMGGTGIYGYTF. As DNA, the CDR3 is TGTGCCAGCAGCTTGATGGGCGGGACAGGCATCTATGGCTACACCTTC.

The genes are TRBV7-9 and TRBJ1-2, with D maybe TRBD1 (5 bases). V was cut by 6 bases and J by 3 bases, with 14 bases left in between. CDR1 and CDR2 (germline): SEHNR, FQNEAQ (reference sequence). The CDR3 is 14 amino acids. The CDR3 reads CASSRGQGYYGYTF. CDR3 nucleotides: TGTGCCAGCAGTCGAGGGCAGGGTTACTATGGCTACACCTTC. Based on the CDR3 plus reference TRBV7-9 and TRBJ1-2, the full variable domain is DTGVSQNPRHKITKRGQNVTFRCDPISEHNRLYWYRQTLGQGPEFLTYFQNEAQLEKSRLLSDRFSAERPKGSFSTLEIQRTEQGDSAMYLCASSRGQGYYGYTFGSGTRLTVV.

This clonotype was detected only a few times. V and J are TRBV5-4 and TRBJ1-1; 9 nucleotides agree with TRBD1. There are 14 residues in the CDR3. After removal of 4 bases from V and 4 bases from J, the junction contained 5 bases not matched to a gene. Germline V lookup: CDR1 SGHNT, CDR2 YYREEE (reference sequence). The CDR3 DNA follows: TGTGCCAGCAGCACCGGACAGGGGTTCACTGAAGCTTTCTTT. Protein sequence: CASSTGQGFTEAFF.

Concerning this clonotype itself: At one boundary the junction diverges from the germline segment, which might be a read error. The chain couples TRBV9 to TRBJ2-2, with TRBD2 matching 8 bases. This CDR3 spans 14 amino acids. Germline V gene sequence: CDR1 SGDLS, CDR2 YYNGEE. The CDR3 coding sequence is TGTGCCAGCAGCGTCACTAGCGGCACCGGGGAGCTGTCTTTT. Its protein product is CASSVTSGTGELSF.

This clonotype was counted at least ten times. The chain recombines TRBV3-1 with TRBJ1-1, with 7 bases aligning to TRBD1. Germline lookup yields CDR1 LGHDT and CDR2 YNNKEL (reference sequence). V lost 4 bases and J lost 0; bases outside the gene matches: 5. This CDR3 has 15 amino acids. CDR3 protein: CASSPWDSMNTEAFF. As DNA, the CDR3 is TGTGCCAGCAGCCCTTGGGACAGTATGAACACTGAAGCTTTCTTT. Looking up the rest from reference TRBV3-1 and TRBJ1-1 gives the full variable domain: DTAVSQTPKYLVTQMGNDKSIKCEQNLGHDTMYWYKQDSKKFLKIMFSYNNKELIINETVPNRFSPKSPDKAHLNLHINSLELGDSAVYFCASSPWDSMNTEAFFGQGTRLTVV.

The table lists this clonotype with many counts. V usage is TRBV29-1 and J usage is TRBJ1-1, with D unclear. CDR1 is SQVTM and CDR2 is ANQGSEA in the germline V gene. Between the trimmed V and J ends, which lost 6 bases and 4 bases, there was a span of 9 bases. The CDR3 loop spans 11 amino acids. The DNA for the CDR3 is TGCAGCGTCGGCGGGAGCACTGAAGCTTTCTTT. Protein product: CSVGGSTEAFF.

This clonotype came up a few times. This chain links TRBV29-1 with TRBJ2-7; possible D gene TRBD1, 5 bases. The CDR3 has 11 residues. Looked up from germline, CDR1 is SQVTM and CDR2 is ANQGSEA. Trimming left V 4 bases short and J 3 bases short, with 7 bases between. This CDR3 is CSVAQGYEQYF. Here the CDR3 DNA reads TGCAGCGTTGCCCAGGGCTACGAGCAGTACTTC.

This clonotype came up many times. The chain couples TRBV10-3 to TRBJ1-5; TRBD1 matches 12 bases. The trim removed 3 bases at V and 6 bases at J, leaving 9 bases unmatched. The CDR3 is 17 residues long. Per germline, CDR1 ENHRY and CDR2 SYGVKD. The CDR3 nucleotides are TGTGCCATCAGTGATCGGGACAGGGGGCCTTCGGGTCAGCCCCAGCATTTT. Its protein product is CAISDRDRGPSGQPQHF.

The rearrangement links TRBV5-1 to TRBJ2-7; D remains ambiguous. This CDR3 is built from 13 residues. V was clipped by 5 bases and J by 3 bases, with 12 bases between them. Germline CDR1 is SGHRS and CDR2 is YFSETQ. The CDR3 is CASSSLGNYEQYF. Written as DNA, the CDR3 is TGCGCCAGCAGTAGTTTGGGTAACTACGAGCAGTACTTC.

This clonotype was recorded only once. J is TRBJ1-2 and V is TRBV6-5; D remains ambiguous. V was pared by 6 bases and J by 0 bases, with 11 bases between. The CDR3 consists of 14 residues. From germline, CDR1 is MNHEY and CDR2 SVGAGI. DNA for the CDR3: TGTGCCAGCAGGGCGTACTATTCTAACTATGGCTACACCTTC. Its translation is CASRAYYSNYGYTF.

This clonotype was counted ten times or more. This rearrangement joins TRBV7-9 to TRBJ1-3; D ambiguous. Germline CDR1 and CDR2: SEHNR and FQNEAQ (reference sequence). The CDR3 is 11 residues long. V lost 1 base and J 6 bases, leaving 1 base between the germline ends. The CDR3 region is CASSLENTIYF. The CDR3 nucleotides are TGTGCCAGCAGCTTAGAAAACACCATATATTTT.

The chain uses TRBV11-1 and TRBJ2-7; the match to TRBD2 covers 11 bases. The CDR3 covers 16 residues. V shed 6 bases, J shed 1 base, and the junction held 8 bases outside the gene matches. Germline V gene data show CDR1 as SGHAT and CDR2 as FQDESV (reference sequence). The CDR3 nucleotides are TGTGCCAGCAGGTTCGAGACTAGCGGGAAGTCCTACGAGCAGTACTTC. Translating gives CASRFETSGKSYEQYF. The variable domain in full, completed from reference TRBV11-1 and TRBJ2-7, reads EAEVAQSPRYKITEKSQAVAFWCDPISGHATLYWYRQILGQGPELLVQFQDESVVDDSQLPKDRFSAERLKGVDSTLKIQPAELGDSAMYLCASRFETSGKSYEQYFGPGTRLTVT.

The V gene is TRBV19, the J gene TRBJ1-5; 9 bases map to TRBD1. After removal of 3 bases from V and 1 base from J, the junction contained 4 bases not matched to a gene. Germline V gene sequence: CDR1 LNHDA, CDR2 SQIVND (reference sequence). The CDR3 extends over 16 amino acids. The CDR3 sequence is CASSIYGTGSNQPQHF. CDR3 in DNA: TGTGCCAGTAGTATTTACGGGACAGGGAGCAATCAGCCCCAGCATTTT.